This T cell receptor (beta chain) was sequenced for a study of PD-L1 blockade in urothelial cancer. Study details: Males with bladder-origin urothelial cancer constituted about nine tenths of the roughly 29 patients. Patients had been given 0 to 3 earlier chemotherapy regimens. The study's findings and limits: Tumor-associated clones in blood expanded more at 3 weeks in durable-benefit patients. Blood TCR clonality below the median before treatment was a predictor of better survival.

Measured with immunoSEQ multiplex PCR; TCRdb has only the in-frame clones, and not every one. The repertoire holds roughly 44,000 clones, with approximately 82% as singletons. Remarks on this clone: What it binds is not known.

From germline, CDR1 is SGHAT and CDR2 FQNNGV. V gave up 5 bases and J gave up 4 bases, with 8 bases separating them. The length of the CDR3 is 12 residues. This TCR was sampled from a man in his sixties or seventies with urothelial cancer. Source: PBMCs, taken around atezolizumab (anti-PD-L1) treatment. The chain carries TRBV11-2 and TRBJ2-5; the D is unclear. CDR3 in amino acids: CASSTHLETQYF. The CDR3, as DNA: TGTGCCAGCAGCACTCATCTAGAGACCCAGTACTTC.